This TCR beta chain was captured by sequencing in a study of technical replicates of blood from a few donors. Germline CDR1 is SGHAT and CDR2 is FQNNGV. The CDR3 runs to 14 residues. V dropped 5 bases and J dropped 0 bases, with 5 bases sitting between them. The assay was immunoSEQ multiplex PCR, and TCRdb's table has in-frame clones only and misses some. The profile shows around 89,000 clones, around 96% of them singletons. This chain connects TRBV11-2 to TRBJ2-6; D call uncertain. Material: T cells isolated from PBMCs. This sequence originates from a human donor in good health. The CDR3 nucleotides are TGTGCCAGCAGCCCCCACTCTGGGGCCAACGTCCTGACTTTC. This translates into CASSPHSGANVLTF.